These 20 T cell receptor beta chains share one sample of origin, sequenced in a study of T cell changes during pregnancy in multiple sclerosis. Profiled with immunoSEQ multiplex PCR; TCRdb holds only in-frame clones, not every one. This table holds about 100,000 clones, 92% found once. Specimen: peripheral blood, collected after pregnancy. All receptors derive from a female donor with multiple sclerosis, enrolled in a pregnancy study.

Here the CDR3 DNA reads TGTGCCAGCTCACCACCGAATTTGCACAGCTATGGCTACACCTTC. It codes for CASSPPNLHSYGYTF. This rearrangement joins TRBV18 to TRBJ1-2; D not certain. V dropped 0 bases and J dropped 4 bases, with 12 bases sitting between them. Germline CDR1 reads KGHSH; CDR2 reads LQKENI. CDR3 length: 15 amino acids.

In this sample, this clone turned up once. V usage is TRBV27 and J usage is TRBJ2-3; 11 positions agree with TRBD2. Germline loops: CDR1 MNHEY, CDR2 SMNVEV (reference sequence). The CDR3 length is 15 residues. V lost 5 bases, J lost 1 base, and 2 bases stayed unmatched. CDR3 in amino acids: CASSLLAGGTDTQYF. The DNA of the CDR3 is TGTGCCAGCAGTCTACTAGCGGGGGGCACAGATACGCAGTATTTT.

The chain joins TRBV16 to TRBJ2-1; 7 bases map to TRBD2. Germline assignment: CDR1 KGHSY and CDR2 FQNENV. The CDR3 covers 15 residues. Trimming took 7 bases from V and 1 from J; bases not matched to a gene: 7. The CDR3 bases are TGTGCCAGCACCCCACCGGGACTATCCTACAATGAGCAGTTCTTC. This gives the protein CASTPPGLSYNEQFF.

The rearrangement joins TRBV27 to TRBJ1-2; tentative D call: TRBD1 (6 bases). Germline lookup yields CDR1 MNHEY and CDR2 SMNVEV (reference sequence). CDR3 length: 14 amino acids. Between the trimmed V and J ends, which lost 4 bases and 4 bases, there was a span of 13 bases. CDR3: CASSSGDLIYGYTF. CDR3 bases: TGTGCCAGCAGTTCAGGGGATCTAATCTATGGCTACACCTTC.

The chain carries TRBV2 and TRBJ1-2; D gene unclear. The CDR3 runs 12 residues. Trimming cost V 7 bases and J 4 bases, with 10 bases left between them. Per germline, CDR1 SNHLY and CDR2 FYNNEI. CDR3 loop: CASTEEGYGYTF. In DNA form, the CDR3 reads TGTGCCAGCACCGAGGAGGGCTATGGCTACACCTTC.

This clone has just one count. This chain connects TRBV9 to TRBJ1-1; 7 bases match TRBD1. The germline V gene has CDR1 SGDLS and CDR2 YYNGEE. The CDR3 contains 14 residues. Unmatched junction bases numbered 4, after V lost 3 bases and J lost 2 bases. The CDR3 sequence is CASSGGQKNTEAFF. In DNA form, the CDR3 reads TGTGCCAGCAGCGGGGGACAGAAAAACACTGAAGCTTTCTTT.

The genes are TRBV6-5 and TRBJ1-3, with D perhaps matching TRBD1 (6 bases). V dropped 2 bases and J dropped 2 bases, with 13 bases sitting between them. Germline CDR1 and CDR2: MNHEY and SVGAGI. This CDR3 contains 16 residues. Here the CDR3 DNA reads TGTGCCAGCAGTTACGGGGGCAGGTATGCTGGAAACACCATATATTTT. Translation gives CASSYGGRYAGNTIYF.

The V call is TRBV10-3, the J call TRBJ1-3; 7 bases agree with TRBD1. This CDR3 is built from 14 residues. V lost 3 bases, J lost 1 base, and 0 bases stayed unmatched. Germline-derived CDR1 and CDR2 are ENHRY and SYGVKD. CDR3 nucleotide sequence: TGTGCCATCAGTGACAGGGGGTCTGGAAACACCATATATTTT. Protein sequence: CAISDRGSGNTIYF.

Concerning this clone itself: A read error may account for a junction end that differs from germline. This rearrangement joins TRBV5-6 to TRBJ2-1; perhaps TRBD2 as D (5 bases). Germline V gene data show CDR1 as SGHDT and CDR2 as YYEEEE. The CDR3 is 13 residues long. The CDR3 DNA reads as TGTGCCAGCAGCGATAGCGTTGGCGGAGTGAATCTCTTC. It is translated as CASSDSVGGVNLF.

The chain uses TRBV2 and TRBJ1-6; D not certain. There are 15 residues in the CDR3. CDR1 and CDR2 from the germline V gene are SNHLY and FYNNEI. The ends were cut back, 2 bases at V and 0 bases at J, with 5 bases in the middle. CDR3 loop: CASSEKSSYNSPLHF. The DNA for the CDR3 is TGTGCCAGCAGTGAAAAGAGCTCCTATAATTCACCCCTCCACTTT. The complete variable domain, with remaining parts taken from reference TRBV2 and TRBJ1-6, reads EPEVTQTPSHQVTQMGQEVILRCVPISNHLYFYWYRQILGQKVEFLVSFYNNEISEKSEIFDDQFSVERPDGSNFTLKIRSTKLEDSAMYFCASSEKSSYNSPLHFGNGTRLTVT.

The chain carries TRBV4-1 and TRBJ1-6; no firm D call. The V gene lost 1 base and the J gene lost 9 bases, with 13 bases spanning the gap. Per the germline V gene, CDR1 is MGHRA and CDR2 is YSYEKL. The CDR3 is 15 residues long. The CDR3: CASSQGRGGSSPLHF. CDR3 coding DNA: TGCGCCAGCAGCCAAGGCCGGGGTGGGAGTTCACCCCTCCACTTT.

The V and J genes are TRBV5-4 and TRBJ2-7; 9 bases are shared with TRBD2. The germline gives CDR1 SGHNT, CDR2 YYREEE (reference sequence). The junction had 9 bases not matched to a gene; V was cut back by 0 bases and J by 5 bases. The CDR3 totals 16 residues. CDR3 sequence reads: CASSLAGRGGFHEQYF. CDR3 nucleotides: TGTGCCAGCAGCTTGGCGGGGCGGGGGGGCTTCCACGAGCAGTACTTC.

Comments on this clone: The germline gene is not matched at one end of the junction; a read error may be the cause. The genes are TRBV7-2 and TRBJ1-5; unclear D gene. The V gene's germline CDR1 is SGHTA and CDR2 FQGNSA. This CDR3 comprises 14 residues. Written as DNA, the CDR3 is TGCGCCAGCAGCTCGGAAGCGGGCAGTCAGCCCCAGCATTTT. Its translation is CASSSEAGSQPQHF.

This chain joins TRBV6-6 and TRBJ2-7; 8 bases are shared with TRBD1. CDR1 MNHNY and CDR2 SVGAGI come from the germline V gene (reference sequence). The J segment lost 7 bases and the V segment lost 2 bases, leaving 7 bases of the junction unmatched. The CDR3 runs 14 residues. The CDR3 loop reads CASSYGQGPGEQYF. CDR3 nucleotide sequence: TGTGCCAGCAGTTACGGACAGGGTCCGGGTGAGCAGTACTTC.

V is TRBV9 and J is TRBJ2-7, with D perhaps matching TRBD1 (6 bases). V lost 1 base, J lost 2 bases, and 10 bases lay in between. Germline V gene data show CDR1 as SGDLS and CDR2 as YYNGEE. The CDR3 contains 14 residues. CDR3 coding DNA: TGTGCCAGCAGCGTACACGCAGGGGCCTACGAGCAGTACTTC. It yields the protein CASSVHAGAYEQYF.

The V gene is TRBV30, the J gene TRBJ1-5; 10 nucleotides agree with TRBD1. From germline, CDR1 is GTSNPN and CDR2 SVGIG (reference sequence). With V trimmed by 3 bases and J by 6 bases, 5 bases remained unmatched. This CDR3 has 14 amino acids. Here the CDR3 reads CAWSRDRGSQPQHF. The CDR3 DNA is TGTGCCTGGAGCCGGGACAGGGGATCTCAGCCCCAGCATTTT. Drawing the rest from reference TRBV30 and TRBJ1-5, the complete variable domain is SQTIHQWPATLVQPVGSPLSLECTVEGTSNPNLYWYRQAAGRGLQLLFYSVGIGQISSEVPQNLSASRPQDRQFILSSKKLLLSDSGFYLCAWSRDRGSQPQHFGDGTRLSIL.

The CDR3 DNA reads TGTGCCTGGAGTGGAAGCGCCGGCGAGCAGTACTTC. Translated: CAWSGSAGEQYF. The chain joins TRBV30 to TRBJ2-7; D is undetermined. The CDR3 covers 12 residues. From germline, CDR1 is GTSNPN and CDR2 SVGIG (reference sequence). Trimming took off 1 base at V and 6 bases at J, with 10 bases between the two ends.

The CDR3 region has the DNA TGCGCCAGCAGTGAGTCGGCAGACTCCTATGGCTACACCTTC. The encoded protein is CASSESADSYGYTF. This chain connects TRBV10-1 to TRBJ1-2; no definite D call. The CDR3 loop spans 14 amino acids. The germline V gene has CDR1 WNHNN and CDR2 SYGVQD (reference sequence). V was pared by 0 bases and J by 4 bases, with 9 bases between.

The genes are TRBV19 and TRBJ1-5; 9 bases are a match to TRBD1. Germline CDR1 and CDR2: LNHDA and SQIVND (reference sequence). The CDR3 covers 18 residues. V lost 1 base, J lost 4 bases, and 11 bases stayed unmatched. In DNA, the CDR3 is TGTGCCAGTAGTATAGGGGGGGGACAGGGAAAGCGGAATCAGCCCCAGCATTTT. It encodes CASSIGGGQGKRNQPQHF.

The V gene is TRBV2, the J gene TRBJ1-4; D perhaps matches TRBD1 (5 bases). Per the germline V gene, CDR1 is SNHLY and CDR2 is FYNNEI. CDR3 length: 15 amino acids. Trimming cost V 7 bases and J 0 bases, with 12 bases left between them. As DNA, the CDR3 is TGTGCCAGCAAGGCGACAGTTGCAACTAATGAAAAACTGTTTTTT. It translates to CASKATVATNEKLFF.